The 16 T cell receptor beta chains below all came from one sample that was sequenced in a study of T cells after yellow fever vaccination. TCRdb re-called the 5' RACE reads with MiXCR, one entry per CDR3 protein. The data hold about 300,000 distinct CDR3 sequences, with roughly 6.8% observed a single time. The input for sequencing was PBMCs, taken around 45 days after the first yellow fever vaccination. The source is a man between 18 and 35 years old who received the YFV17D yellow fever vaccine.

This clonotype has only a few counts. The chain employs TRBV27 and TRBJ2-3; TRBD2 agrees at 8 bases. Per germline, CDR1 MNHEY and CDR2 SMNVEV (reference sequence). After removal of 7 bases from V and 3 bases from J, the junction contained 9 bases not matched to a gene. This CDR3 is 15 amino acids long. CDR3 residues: CASTPRGGGTDTQYF. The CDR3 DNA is TGTGCCAGCACCCCTAGGGGCGGGGGGACAGATACGCAGTATTTT.

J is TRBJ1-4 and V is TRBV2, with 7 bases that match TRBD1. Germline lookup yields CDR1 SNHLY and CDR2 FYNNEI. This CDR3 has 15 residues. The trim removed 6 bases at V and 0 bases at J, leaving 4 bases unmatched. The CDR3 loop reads CASRTGDATNEKLFF. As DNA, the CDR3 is TGTGCCAGCAGAACAGGGGACGCAACTAATGAAAAACTGTTTTTT. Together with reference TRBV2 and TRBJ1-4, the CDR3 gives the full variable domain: EPEVTQTPSHQVTQMGQEVILRCVPISNHLYFYWYRQILGQKVEFLVSFYNNEISEKSEIFDDQFSVERPDGSNFTLKIRSTKLEDSAMYFCASRTGDATNEKLFFGSGTQLSVL.

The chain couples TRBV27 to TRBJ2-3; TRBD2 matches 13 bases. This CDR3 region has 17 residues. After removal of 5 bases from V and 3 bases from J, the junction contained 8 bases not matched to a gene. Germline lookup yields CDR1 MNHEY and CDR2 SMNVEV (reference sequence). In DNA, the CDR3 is TGTGCCAGCAGTCCCTTGACTAGCGGGGGGACTACAGATACGCAGTATTTT. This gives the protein CASSPLTSGGTTDTQYF.

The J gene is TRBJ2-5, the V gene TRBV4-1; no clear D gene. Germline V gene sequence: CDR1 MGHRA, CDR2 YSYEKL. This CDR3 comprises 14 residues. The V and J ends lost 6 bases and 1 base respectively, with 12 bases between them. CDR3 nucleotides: TGCGCCAGCAGTCCGGAATTTCCCCAAGAGACCCAGTACTTC. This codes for CASSPEFPQETQYF.

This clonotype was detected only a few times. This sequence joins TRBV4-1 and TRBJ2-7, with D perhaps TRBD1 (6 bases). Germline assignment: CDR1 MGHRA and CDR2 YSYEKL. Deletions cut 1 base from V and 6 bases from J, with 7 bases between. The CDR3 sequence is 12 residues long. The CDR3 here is CASSQVRGEQYF. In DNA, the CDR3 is TGCGCCAGCAGCCAAGTCAGGGGCGAGCAGTACTTC.

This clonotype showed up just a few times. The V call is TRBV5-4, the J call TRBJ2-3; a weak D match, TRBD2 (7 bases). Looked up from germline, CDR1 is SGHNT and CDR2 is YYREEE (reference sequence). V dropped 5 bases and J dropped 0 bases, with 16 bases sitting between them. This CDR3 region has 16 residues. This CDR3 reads CASSSPAGASTDTQYF. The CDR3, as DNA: TGTGCCAGCAGTTCCCCGGCGGGGGCAAGCACAGATACGCAGTATTTT.

CDR3: CASSEARGDTQYF. CDR3 in DNA: TGTGCCAGCAGTGAGGCCCGGGGAGATACGCAGTATTTT. The rearrangement links TRBV6-2 or TRBV6-3 to TRBJ2-3, with D perhaps matching TRBD2 (5 bases). Germline values: CDR1 MNHEY, CDR2 SVGEGT. This CDR3 has 13 amino acids. The ends were cut back, 5 bases at V and 5 bases at J, with 11 bases in the middle.

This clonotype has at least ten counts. The CDR3 DNA sequence: TGCGCCAGCATGCCGGACAGGGGACACGAGCAGTACTTC. Protein: CASMPDRGHEQYF. The chain carries TRBV10-1 and TRBJ2-7; 9 nucleotides agree with TRBD1. The V gene's germline CDR1 is WNHNN and CDR2 SYGVQD (reference sequence). V shed 7 bases, J shed 5 bases, and the junction held 6 bases outside the gene matches. This CDR3 contains 13 residues.

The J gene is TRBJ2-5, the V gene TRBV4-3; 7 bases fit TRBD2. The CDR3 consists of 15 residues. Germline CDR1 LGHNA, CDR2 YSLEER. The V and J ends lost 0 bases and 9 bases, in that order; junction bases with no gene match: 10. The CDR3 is CASSQEGGVPGAQYF. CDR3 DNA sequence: TGCGCCAGCAGCCAAGAGGGGGGGGTTCCTGGGGCCCAGTACTTC.

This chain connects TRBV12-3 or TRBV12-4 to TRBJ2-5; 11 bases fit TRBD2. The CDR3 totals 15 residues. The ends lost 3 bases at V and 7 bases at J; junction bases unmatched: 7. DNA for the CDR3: TGTGCCAGCAGTTTCAAACTAGCGGGGGATCTGACCCAGTACTTC. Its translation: CASSFKLAGDLTQYF.

CDR3 loop: CASSMWGQGWNTQYF. DNA of the CDR3: TGTGCCAGTAGTATGTGGGGACAGGGATGGAATACGCAGTATTTT. This chain uses TRBV19 with TRBJ2-3; 9 nucleotides line up with TRBD1. J gave up 7 bases and V 3 bases, and 8 bases lay outside the gene matches. Germline assignment: CDR1 LNHDA and CDR2 SQIVND (reference sequence). The CDR3 loop spans 15 amino acids.

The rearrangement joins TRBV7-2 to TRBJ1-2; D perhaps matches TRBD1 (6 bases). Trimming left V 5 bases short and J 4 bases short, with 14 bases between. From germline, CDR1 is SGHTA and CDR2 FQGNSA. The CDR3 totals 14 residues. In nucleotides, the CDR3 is TGTGCCAGCAGCGCAGACCCGGGGGCCTATGGCTACACCTTC. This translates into CASSADPGAYGYTF.

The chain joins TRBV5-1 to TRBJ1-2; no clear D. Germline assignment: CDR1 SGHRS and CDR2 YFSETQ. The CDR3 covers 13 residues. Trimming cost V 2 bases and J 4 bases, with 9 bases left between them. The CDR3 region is CASSLTLSYGYTF. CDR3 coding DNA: TGCGCCAGCAGCTTAACTTTGTCCTATGGCTACACCTTC.

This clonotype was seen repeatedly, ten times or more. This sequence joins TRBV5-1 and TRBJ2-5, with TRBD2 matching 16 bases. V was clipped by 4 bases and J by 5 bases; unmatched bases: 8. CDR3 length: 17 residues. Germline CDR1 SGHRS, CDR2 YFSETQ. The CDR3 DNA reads TGCGCCAGCAGCCTGGGGACTAGCGGGGGGGCCAAGGAGACCCAGTACTTC. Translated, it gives CASSLGTSGGAKETQYF.

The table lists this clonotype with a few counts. The CDR3 sequence is CSAPAAGSNTEAFF. The CDR3 DNA sequence: TGCAGTGCCCCTGCCGCGGGGAGCAACACTGAAGCTTTCTTT. The J gene is TRBJ1-1, the V gene TRBV20-1; D unclear. CDR3 length: 14 residues. The germline gives CDR1 DFQATT, CDR2 SNEGSKA (reference sequence). With 6 bases removed from V and 2 bases from J, the gap between germline ends came to 16 bases.

CDR3 DNA sequence: TGTGCCAGCAGCTTTGGTCCCCCGGCGGAGTTTTACCAAGAGACCCAGTACTTC. Amino acid sequence: CASSFGPPAEFYQETQYF. The V call is TRBV7-8, the J call TRBJ2-5; D is unclear. This CDR3 has 18 amino acids. Trimming cost V 3 bases and J 0 bases, with 20 bases left between them. CDR1 is SGHVS, CDR2 FQNEAQ, per germline.